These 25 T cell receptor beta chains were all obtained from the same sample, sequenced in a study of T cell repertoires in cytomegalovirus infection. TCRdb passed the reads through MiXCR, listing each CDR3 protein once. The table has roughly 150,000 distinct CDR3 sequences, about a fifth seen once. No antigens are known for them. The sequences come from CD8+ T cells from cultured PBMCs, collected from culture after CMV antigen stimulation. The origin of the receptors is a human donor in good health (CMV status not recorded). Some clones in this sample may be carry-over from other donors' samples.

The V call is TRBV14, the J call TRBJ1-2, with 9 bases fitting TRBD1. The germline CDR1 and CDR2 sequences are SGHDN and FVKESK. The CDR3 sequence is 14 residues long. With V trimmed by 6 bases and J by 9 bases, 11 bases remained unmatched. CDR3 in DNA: TGTGCCAGCAGTGCCGGGACAGGGTTACTTCGCTACACCTTC. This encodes CASSAGTGLLRYTF.

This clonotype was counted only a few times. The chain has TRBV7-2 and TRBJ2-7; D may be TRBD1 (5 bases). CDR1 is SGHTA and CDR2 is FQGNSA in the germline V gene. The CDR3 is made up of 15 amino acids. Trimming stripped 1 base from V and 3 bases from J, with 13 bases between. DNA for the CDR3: TGTGCCAGCAGCTTAGGAGCAGGGCCGAACTACGAGCAGTACTTC. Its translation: CASSLGAGPNYEQYF.

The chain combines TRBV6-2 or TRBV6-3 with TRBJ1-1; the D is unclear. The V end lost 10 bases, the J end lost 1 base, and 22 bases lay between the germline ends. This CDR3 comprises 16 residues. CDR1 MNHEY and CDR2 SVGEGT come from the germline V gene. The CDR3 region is CATNGGGPWSNTEAFF. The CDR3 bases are TGTGCCACAAATGGCGGAGGGCCGTGGTCGAACACTGAAGCTTTCTTT.

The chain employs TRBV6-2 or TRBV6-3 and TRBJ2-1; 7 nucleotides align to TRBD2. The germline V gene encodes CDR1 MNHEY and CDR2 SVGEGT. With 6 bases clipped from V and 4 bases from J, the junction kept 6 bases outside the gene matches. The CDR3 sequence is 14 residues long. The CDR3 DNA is TGTGCCAGCAGCCCCAGCGGGGCTTACAATGAGCAGTTCTTC. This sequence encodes CASSPSGAYNEQFF.

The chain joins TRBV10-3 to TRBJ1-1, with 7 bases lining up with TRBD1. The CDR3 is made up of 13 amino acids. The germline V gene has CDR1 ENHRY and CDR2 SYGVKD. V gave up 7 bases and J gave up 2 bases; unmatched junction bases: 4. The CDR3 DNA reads TGTGCCATCACGACAGGGAGCAACACTGAAGCTTTCTTT. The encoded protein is CAITTGSNTEAFF.

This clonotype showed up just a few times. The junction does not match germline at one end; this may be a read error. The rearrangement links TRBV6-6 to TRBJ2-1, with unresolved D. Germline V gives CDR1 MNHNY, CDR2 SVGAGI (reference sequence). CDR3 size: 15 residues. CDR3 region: CASCYFPSSYNEQFF. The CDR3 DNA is TGTGCCAGCTGTTATTTCCCAAGCTCCTACAATGAGCAGTTCTTC.

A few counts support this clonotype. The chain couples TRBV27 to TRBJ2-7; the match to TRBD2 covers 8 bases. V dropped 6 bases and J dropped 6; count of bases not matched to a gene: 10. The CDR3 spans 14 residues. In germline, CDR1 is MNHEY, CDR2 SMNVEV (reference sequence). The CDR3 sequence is CASSPGLGWGEQYF. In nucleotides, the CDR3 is TGTGCCAGCAGCCCGGGACTAGGGTGGGGCGAGCAGTACTTC.

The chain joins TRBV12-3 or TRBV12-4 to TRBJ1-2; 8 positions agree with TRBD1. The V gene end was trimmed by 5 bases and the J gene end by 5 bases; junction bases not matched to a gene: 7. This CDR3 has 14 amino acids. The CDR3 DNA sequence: TGTGCCAGCAGTCCCGGACAGGGAGCATATGGCTACACCTTC. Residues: CASSPGQGAYGYTF.

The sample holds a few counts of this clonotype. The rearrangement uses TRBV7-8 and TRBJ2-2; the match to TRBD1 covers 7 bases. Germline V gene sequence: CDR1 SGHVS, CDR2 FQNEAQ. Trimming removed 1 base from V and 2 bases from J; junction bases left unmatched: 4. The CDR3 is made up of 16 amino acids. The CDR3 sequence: CASSLVEGANTGELFF. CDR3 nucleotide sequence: TGTGCCAGCAGCTTAGTCGAGGGGGCTAACACCGGGGAGCTGTTTTTT.

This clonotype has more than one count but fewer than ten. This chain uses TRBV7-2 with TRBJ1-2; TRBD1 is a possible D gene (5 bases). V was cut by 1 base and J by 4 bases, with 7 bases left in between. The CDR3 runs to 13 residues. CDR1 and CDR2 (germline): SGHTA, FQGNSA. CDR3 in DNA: TGTGCCAGCAGCTTAGGCAGGGCCTATGGCTACACCTTC. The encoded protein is CASSLGRAYGYTF.

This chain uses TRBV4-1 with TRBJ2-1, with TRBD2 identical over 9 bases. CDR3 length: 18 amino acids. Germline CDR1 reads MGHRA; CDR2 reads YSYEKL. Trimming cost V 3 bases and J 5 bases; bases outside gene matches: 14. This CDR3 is CASSHRLAVIPSHNEQFF. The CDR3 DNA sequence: TGCGCCAGCAGCCACCGACTAGCGGTGATTCCATCCCACAATGAGCAGTTCTTC.

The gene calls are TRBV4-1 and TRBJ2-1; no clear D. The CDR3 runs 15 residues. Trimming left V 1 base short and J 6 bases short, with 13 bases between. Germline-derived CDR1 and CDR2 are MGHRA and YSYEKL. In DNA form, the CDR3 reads TGCGCCAGCAGCCAAGTGGCAACTGGACGCAATGAGCAGTTCTTC. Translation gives CASSQVATGRNEQFF.

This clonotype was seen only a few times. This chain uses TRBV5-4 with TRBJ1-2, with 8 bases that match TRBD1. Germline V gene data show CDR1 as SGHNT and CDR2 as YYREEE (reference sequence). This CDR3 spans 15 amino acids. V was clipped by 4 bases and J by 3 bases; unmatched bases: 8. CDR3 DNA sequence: TGTGCCAGCAGCCCTCCGGGACAGGTCCACTATGGCTACACCTTC. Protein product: CASSPPGQVHYGYTF.

The CDR3 loop reads CASTKDRAYEQYF. For the CDR3, the DNA is TGTGCCAGCACCAAGGACAGGGCCTACGAGCAGTACTTC. This chain uses TRBV27 with TRBJ2-7; TRBD1 aligns across 8 bases. The junction had 4 bases not matched to a gene; V was cut back by 7 bases and J by 2 bases. The CDR3 loop spans 13 amino acids. Germline CDR1 MNHEY, CDR2 SMNVEV (reference sequence).

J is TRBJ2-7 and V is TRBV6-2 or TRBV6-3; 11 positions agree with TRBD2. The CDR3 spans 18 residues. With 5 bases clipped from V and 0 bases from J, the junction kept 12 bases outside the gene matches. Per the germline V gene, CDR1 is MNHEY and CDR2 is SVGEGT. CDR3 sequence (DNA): TGTGCCAGCAGTACGCCGGGACTAGCGGCAGACCACTCCTACGAGCAGTACTTC. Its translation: CASSTPGLAADHSYEQYF.

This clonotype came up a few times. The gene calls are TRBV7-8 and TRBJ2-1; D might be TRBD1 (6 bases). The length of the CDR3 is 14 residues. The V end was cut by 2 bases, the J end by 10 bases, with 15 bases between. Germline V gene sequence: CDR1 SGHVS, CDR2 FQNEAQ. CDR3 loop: CASSLYDTGHEQFF. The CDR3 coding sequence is TGTGCCAGCAGCTTATATGATACGGGACACGAGCAGTTCTTC.

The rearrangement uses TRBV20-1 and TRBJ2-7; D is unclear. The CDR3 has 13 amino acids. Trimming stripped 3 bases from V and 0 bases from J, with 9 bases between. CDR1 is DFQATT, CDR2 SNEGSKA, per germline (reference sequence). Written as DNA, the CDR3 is TGCAGTGCTAGCATGGGGTTCTCCTACGAGCAGTACTTC. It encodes CSASMGFSYEQYF.

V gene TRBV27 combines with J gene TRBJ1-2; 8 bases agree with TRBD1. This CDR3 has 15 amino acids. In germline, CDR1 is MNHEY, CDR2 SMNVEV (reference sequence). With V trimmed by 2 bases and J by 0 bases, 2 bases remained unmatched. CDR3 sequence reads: CASSLGTGANYGYTF. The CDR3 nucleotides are TGTGCCAGCAGTTTAGGGACAGGAGCTAACTATGGCTACACCTTC.

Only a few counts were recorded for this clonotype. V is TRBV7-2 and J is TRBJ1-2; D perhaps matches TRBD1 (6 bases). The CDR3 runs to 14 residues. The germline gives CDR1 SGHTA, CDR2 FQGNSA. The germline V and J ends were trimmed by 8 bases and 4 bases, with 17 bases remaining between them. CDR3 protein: CASGVLSGAYGYTF. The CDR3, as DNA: TGTGCCAGCGGCGTCCTCTCGGGGGCCTATGGCTACACCTTC.

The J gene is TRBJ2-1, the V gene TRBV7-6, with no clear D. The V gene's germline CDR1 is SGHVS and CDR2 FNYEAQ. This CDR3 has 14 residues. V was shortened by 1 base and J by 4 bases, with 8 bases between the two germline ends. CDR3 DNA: TGTGCCAGCAGCTTAGTTGGAGTATACAATGAGCAGTTCTTC. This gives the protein CASSLVGVYNEQFF.

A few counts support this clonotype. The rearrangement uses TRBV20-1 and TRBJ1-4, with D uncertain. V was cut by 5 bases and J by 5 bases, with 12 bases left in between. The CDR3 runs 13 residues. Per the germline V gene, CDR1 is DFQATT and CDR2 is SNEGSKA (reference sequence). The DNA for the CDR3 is TGCAGTGCTGGATTGCCGAACAATGAAAAACTGTTTTTT. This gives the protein CSAGLPNNEKLFF.

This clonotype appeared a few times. In nucleotides, the CDR3 is TGTGCCAGCAGCTTAGTTGGGGGTTTCCGTCAGCCCCAGCATTTT. As protein: CASSLVGGFRQPQHF. The chain recombines TRBV7-8 with TRBJ1-5, with D possibly matching TRBD1 (5 bases). The CDR3 consists of 15 residues. Germline loops: CDR1 SGHVS, CDR2 FQNEAQ. V lost 1 base to trimming and J lost 6 bases, with 13 bases between them.

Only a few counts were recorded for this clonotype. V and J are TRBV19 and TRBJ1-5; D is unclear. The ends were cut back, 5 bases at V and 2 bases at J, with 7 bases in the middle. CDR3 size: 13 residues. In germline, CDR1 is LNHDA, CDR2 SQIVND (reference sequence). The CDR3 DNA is TGTGCCAGTAGTCTACAGCGCAATCAGCCCCAGCATTTT. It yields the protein CASSLQRNQPQHF.

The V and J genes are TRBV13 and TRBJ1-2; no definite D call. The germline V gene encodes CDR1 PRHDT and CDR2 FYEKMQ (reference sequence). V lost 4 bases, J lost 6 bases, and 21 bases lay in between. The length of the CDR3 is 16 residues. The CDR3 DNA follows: TGTGCCAGCAGCTCACGCGATGAATCCCTGAGGAATGGCTACACCTTC. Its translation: CASSSRDESLRNGYTF.

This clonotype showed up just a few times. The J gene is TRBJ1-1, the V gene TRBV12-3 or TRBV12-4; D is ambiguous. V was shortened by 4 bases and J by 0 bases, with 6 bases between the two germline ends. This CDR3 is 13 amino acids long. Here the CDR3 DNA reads TGTGCCAGCAGTTCTTACATGAACACTGAAGCTTTCTTT. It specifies CASSSYMNTEAFF.